What follows is one T cell receptor beta chain and its context. This entry is derived from a study of regulatory T cells in long-lasting Graves disease. Time point of the sample: persistent/refractory GD, antithyroid drugs over 5 years with positive TRAb. Isolated PBMC RNA provided the starting material for the TCR library. Assembly of TCR beta libraries relied on iRepertoire HTBI primers together with Arm-PCR of CDR3 regions. TCRdb used MiXCR to reprocess the multiplex PCR reads, holding one entry per CDR3 protein. The sample lists approximately 290,000 distinct CDR3 sequences, around 20% occurring once. Trimming pared 6 bases from V and 6 bases from J, leaving 17 bases between. Germline loops: CDR1 MNHNS, CDR2 SASEGT. This CDR3 region has 14 residues.

The specimen was peripheral blood mononuclear cells (PBMCs), collected when the disease was refractory, from a patient treated with antithyroid drugs. The receptor comes from a female donor with Graves disease. The V call is TRBV6-1, the J call TRBJ1-1; D is perhaps TRBD1 (5 bases). The CDR3 here is CASRLAGFSSEAFF. DNA of the CDR3: TGTGCCAGCAGACTCGCAGGGTTCTCCTCTGAAGCTTTCTTT.